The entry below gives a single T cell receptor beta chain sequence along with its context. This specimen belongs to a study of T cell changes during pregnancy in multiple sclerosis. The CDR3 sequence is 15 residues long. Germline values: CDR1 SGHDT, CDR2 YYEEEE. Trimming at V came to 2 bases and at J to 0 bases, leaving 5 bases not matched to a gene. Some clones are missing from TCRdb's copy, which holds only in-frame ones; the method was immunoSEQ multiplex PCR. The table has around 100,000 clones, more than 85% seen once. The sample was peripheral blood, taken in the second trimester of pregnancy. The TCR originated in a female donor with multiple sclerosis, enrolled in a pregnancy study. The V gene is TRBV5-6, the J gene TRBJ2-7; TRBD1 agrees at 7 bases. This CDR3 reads CASSFWDRPSYEQYF. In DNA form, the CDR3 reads TGTGCCAGCAGCTTCTGGGACAGACCCTCCTACGAGCAGTACTTC.